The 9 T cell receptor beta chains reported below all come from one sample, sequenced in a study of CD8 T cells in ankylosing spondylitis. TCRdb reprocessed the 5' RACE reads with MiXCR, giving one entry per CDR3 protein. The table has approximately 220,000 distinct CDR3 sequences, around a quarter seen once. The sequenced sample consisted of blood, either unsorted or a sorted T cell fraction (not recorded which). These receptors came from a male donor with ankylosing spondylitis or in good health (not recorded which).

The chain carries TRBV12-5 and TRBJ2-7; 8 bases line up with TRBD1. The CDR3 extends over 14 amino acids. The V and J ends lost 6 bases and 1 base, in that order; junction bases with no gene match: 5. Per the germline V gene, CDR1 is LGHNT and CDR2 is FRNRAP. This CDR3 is CASGGQGGSYEQYF. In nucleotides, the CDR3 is TGTGCTAGTGGCGGACAGGGTGGTTCCTACGAGCAGTACTTC. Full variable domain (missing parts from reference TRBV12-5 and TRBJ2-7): DARVTQTPRHKVTEMGQEVTMRCQPILGHNTVFWYRQTMMQGLELLAYFRNRAPLDDSGMPKDRFSAEMPDATLATLKIQPSEPRDSAVYFCASGGQGGSYEQYFGPGTRLTVT.

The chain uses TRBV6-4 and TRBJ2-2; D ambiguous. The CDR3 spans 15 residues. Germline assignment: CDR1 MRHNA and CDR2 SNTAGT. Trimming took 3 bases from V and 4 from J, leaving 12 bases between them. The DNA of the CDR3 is TGTGCCAGCAGTGATACTGTGGTCGGCACCGGGGAGCTGTTTTTT. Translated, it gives CASSDTVVGTGELFF.

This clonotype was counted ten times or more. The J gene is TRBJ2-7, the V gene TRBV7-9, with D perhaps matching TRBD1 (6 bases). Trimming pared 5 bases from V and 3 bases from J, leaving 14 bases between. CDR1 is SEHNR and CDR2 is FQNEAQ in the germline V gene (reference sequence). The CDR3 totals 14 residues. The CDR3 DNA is TGTGCCAGCAGCCTGCTGACAGGAGACTACGAGCAGTACTTC. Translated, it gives CASSLLTGDYEQYF.

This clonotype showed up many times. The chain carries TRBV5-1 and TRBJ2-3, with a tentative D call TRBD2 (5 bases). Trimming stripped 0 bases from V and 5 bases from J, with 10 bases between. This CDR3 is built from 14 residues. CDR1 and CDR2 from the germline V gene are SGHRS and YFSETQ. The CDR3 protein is CASSLGAVKDTQYF. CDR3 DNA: TGCGCCAGCAGCTTGGGAGCGGTTAAAGATACGCAGTATTTT.

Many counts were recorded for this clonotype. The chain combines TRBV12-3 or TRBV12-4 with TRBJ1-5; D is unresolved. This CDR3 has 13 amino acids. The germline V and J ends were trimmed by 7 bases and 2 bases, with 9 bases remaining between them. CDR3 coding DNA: TGTGCCAGCAAGGGTGGCGGCAATCAGCCCCAGCATTTT. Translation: CASKGGGNQPQHF.

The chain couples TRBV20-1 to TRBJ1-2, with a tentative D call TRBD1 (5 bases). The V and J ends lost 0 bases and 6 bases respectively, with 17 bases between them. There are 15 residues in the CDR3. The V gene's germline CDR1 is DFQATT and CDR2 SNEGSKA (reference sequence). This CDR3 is CSARDQGRIKNGYTF. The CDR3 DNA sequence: TGCAGTGCTAGAGATCAGGGACGGATCAAAAATGGCTACACCTTC.

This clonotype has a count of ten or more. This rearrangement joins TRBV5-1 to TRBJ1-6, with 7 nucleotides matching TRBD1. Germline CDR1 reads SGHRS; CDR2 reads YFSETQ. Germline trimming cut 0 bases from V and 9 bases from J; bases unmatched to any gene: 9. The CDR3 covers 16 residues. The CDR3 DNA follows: TGCGCCAGCAGCTTGGGACAGGGAGAGGCGTTTTCACCCCTCCACTTT. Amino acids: CASSLGQGEAFSPLHF. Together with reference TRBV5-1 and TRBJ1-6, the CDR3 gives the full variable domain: KAGVTQTPRYLIKTRGQQVTLSCSPISGHRSVSWYQQTPGQGLQFLFEYFSETQRNKGNFPGRFSGRQFSNSRSEMNVSTLELGDSALYLCASSLGQGEAFSPLHFGNGTRLTVT.

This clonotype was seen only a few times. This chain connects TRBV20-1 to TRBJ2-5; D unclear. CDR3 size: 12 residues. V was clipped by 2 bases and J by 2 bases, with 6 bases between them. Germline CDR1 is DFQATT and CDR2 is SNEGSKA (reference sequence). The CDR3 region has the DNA TGCAGTGCTAGATCCGGTCAAGAGACCCAGTACTTC. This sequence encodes CSARSGQETQYF.

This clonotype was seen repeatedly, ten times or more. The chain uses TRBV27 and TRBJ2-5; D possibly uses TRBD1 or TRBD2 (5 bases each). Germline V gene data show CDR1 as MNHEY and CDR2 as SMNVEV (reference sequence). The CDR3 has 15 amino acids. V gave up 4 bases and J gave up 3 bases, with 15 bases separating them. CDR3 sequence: CASSSGLRGKETQYF. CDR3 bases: TGTGCCAGCAGTTCGGGGTTGAGGGGAAAAGAGACCCAGTACTTC.